The clone carrying this T cell receptor (beta chain) was seen once. TCRdb's table, derived via immunoSEQ multiplex PCR, lists solely in-frame clones and lacks some. The data hold 150,000 to 200,000 clones, with 85% to 90% observed a single time. The sample belongs to a study of blood T cell repertoires in COVID-19. Sequenced: peripheral blood. The sequence derives from a human donor in a cohort sampled during active COVID-19.

The CDR3 protein is CASSLDGKVSGNTIYF. CDR3 coding DNA: TGCGCCAGCAGCTTGGACGGGAAGGTCTCTGGAAACACCATATATTTT. The genes are TRBV5-1 and TRBJ1-3; D not resolved. Trimming removed 0 bases at V and 0 bases at J, with 10 bases between. Germline V gene data show CDR1 as SGHRS and CDR2 as YFSETQ. The CDR3 is 16 amino acids.